This T cell receptor beta chain was retrieved from a study of shared clonotypes between healthy human individuals. This CDR3 region has 16 residues. V was cut by 6 bases and J by 3 bases, with 18 bases left in between. The V gene's germline CDR1 is SNHLY and CDR2 FYNNEI. In regard to this clone: Its antigen is still unknown.

Several immunoSEQ 96-well plates shared each subset's DNA, each plate a replicate. The data were produced by immunoSEQ multiplex PCR, yet TCRdb's version contains in-frame clones alone and is incomplete. This table holds roughly 1,600,000 clones, 97% to 99% found once. The study, taken as a whole, reports: Owing to a small donor count, the genetic and exposure-history diversity represented was limited.

Splitting the CD4+ cells yielded a CD45RA+ naive subset and a CD45RA-negative memory subset. The chain links TRBV2 to TRBJ2-4; D is tentatively TRBD1 or TRBD2 (5 bases each). This TCR derives from a man younger than 40 in good health. The sample consisted of naive CD4+ T cells sorted from blood. The subset here: CD45RA+ positively selected. CDR3 nucleotide sequence: TGTGCCAGCAGGCCTTGGGACGGAAGAAGCAAAAACATTCAGTACTTC. Its protein is CASRPWDGRSKNIQYF.